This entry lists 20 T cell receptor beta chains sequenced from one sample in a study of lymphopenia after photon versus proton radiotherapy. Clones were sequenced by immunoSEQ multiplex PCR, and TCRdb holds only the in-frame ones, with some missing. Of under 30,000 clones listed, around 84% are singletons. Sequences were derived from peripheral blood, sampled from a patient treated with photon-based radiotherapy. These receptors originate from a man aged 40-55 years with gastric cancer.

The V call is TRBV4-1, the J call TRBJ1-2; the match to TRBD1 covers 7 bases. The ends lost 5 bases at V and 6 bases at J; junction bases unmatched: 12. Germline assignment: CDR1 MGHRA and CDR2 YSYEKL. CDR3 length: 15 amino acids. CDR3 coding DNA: TGCGCCAGCAGCTTACGAAGGACAGGCTTGAATGGCTACACCTTC. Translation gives CASSLRRTGLNGYTF.

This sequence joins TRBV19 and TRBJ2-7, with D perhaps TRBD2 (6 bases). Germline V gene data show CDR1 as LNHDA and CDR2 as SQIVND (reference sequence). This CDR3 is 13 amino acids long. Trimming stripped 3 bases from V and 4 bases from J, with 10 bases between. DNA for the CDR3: TGTGCCAGTAGTATGGGGAGGCGATACGAGCAGTACTTC. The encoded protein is CASSMGRRYEQYF. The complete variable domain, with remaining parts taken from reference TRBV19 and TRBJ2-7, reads DGGITQSPKYLFRKEGQNVTLSCEQNLNHDAMYWYRQDPGQGLRLIYYSQIVNDFQKGDIAEGYSVSREKKESFPLTVTSAQKNPTAFYLCASSMGRRYEQYFGPGTRLTVT.

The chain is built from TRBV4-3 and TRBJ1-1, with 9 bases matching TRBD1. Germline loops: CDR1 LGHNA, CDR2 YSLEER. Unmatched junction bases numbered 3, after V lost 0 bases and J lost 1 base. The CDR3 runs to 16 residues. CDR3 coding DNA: TGCGCCAGCAGCCAAGATGGGACAGGGCGGAACACTGAAGCTTTCTTT. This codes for CASSQDGTGRNTEAFF.

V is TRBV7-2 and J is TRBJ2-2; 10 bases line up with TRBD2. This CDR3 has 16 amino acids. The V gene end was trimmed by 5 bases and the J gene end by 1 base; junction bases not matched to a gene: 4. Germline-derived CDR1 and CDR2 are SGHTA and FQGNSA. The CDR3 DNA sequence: TGTGCCAGCAGCATCCAGCGGGGGGGGAACACCGGGGAGCTGTTTTTT. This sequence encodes CASSIQRGGNTGELFF.

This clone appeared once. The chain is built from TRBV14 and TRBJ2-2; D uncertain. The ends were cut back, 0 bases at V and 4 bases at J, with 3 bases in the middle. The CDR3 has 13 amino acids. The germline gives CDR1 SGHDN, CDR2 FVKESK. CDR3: CASSQEFTGELFF. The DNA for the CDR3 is TGTGCCAGCAGCCAAGAGTTCACCGGGGAGCTGTTTTTT.

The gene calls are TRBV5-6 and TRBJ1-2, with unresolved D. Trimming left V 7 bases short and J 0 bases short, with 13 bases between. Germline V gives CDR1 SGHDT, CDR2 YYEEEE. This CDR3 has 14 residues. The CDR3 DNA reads TGTGCCAGCTGTAGTGGGTTTGCTAACTATGGCTACACCTTC. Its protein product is CASCSGFANYGYTF.

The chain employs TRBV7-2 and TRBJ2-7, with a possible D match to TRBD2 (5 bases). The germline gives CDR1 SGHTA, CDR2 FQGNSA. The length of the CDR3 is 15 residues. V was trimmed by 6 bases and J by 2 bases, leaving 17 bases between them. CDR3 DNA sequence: TGTGCCAGCAGACCCGGGCCCGGAGGAGCCTACGAGCAGTACTTC. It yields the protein CASRPGPGGAYEQYF.

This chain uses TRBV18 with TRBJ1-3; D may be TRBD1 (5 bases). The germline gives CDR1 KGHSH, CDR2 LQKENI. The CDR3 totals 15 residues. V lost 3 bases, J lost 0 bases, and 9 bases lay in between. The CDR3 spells CASSPGLDSGNTIYF. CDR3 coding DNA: TGTGCCAGCTCACCGGGACTGGACTCTGGAAACACCATATATTTT.

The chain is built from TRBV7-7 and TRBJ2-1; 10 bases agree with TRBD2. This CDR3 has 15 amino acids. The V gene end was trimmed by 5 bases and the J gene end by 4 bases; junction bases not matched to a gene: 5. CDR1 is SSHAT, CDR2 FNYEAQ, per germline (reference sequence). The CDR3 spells CASSLGLAEYNEQFF. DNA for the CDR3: TGTGCCAGCAGCCTTGGACTAGCGGAATACAATGAGCAGTTCTTC.

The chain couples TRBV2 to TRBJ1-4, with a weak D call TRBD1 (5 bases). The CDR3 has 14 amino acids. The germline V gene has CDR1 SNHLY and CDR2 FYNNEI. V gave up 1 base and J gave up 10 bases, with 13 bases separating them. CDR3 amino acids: CASSEGGPLGKLFF. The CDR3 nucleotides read TGTGCCAGCAGTGAAGGGGGCCCGCTAGGAAAACTGTTTTTT.

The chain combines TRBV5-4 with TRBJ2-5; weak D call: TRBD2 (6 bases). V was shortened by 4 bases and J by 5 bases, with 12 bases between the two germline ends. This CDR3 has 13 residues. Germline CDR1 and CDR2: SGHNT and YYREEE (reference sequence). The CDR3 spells CASSQRGGETQYF. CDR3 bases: TGTGCCAGCAGCCAGAGGGGAGGTGAGACCCAGTACTTC.

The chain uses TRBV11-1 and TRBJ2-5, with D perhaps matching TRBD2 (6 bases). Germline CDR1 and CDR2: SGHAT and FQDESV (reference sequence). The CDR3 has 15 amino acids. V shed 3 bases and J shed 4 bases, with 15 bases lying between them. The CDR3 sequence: CASSFNPGRRETQYF. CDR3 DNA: TGTGCCAGCAGCTTCAACCCAGGGAGGAGAGAGACCCAGTACTTC.

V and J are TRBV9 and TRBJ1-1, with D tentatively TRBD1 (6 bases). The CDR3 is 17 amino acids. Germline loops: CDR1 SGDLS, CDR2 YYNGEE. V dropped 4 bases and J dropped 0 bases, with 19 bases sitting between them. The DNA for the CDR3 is TGTGCCAGCAGCCAAGGCTGGGGGCAGACGCTGAACACTGAAGCTTTCTTT. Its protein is CASSQGWGQTLNTEAFF.

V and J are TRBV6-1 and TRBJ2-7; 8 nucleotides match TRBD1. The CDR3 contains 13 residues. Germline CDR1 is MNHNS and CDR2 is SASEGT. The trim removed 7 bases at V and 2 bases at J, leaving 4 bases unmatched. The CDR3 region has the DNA TGTGCCAGCACCAACAGGGGGGCCTACGAGCAGTACTTC. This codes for CASTNRGAYEQYF.

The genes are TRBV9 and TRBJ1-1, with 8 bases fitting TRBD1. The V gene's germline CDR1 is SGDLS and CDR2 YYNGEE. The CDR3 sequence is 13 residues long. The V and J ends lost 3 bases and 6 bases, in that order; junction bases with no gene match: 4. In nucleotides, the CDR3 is TGTGCCAGCAGCGCGGGACAGGCGTCTGAAGCTTTCTTT. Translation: CASSAGQASEAFF.

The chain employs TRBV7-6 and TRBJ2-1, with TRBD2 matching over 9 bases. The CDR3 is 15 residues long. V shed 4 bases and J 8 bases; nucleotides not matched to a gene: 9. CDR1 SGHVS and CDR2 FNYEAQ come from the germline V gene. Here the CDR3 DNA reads TGTGCCAGCAGCTCAGGGCGGGGGGGCCGCGATGAGCAGTTCTTC. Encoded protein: CASSSGRGGRDEQFF.

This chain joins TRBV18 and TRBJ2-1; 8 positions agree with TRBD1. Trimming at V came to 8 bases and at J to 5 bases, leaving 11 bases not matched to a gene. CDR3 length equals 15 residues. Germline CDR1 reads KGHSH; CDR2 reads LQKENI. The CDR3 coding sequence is TGTGCCAGCCCCCAGCCGGGACAGGCAAACAATGAGCAGTTCTTC. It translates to CASPQPGQANNEQFF.

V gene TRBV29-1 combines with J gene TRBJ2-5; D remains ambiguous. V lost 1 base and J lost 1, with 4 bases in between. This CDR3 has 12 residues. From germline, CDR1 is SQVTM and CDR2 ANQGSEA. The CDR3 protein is CSVEGRQETQYF. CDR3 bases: TGCAGCGTTGAAGGACGCCAAGAGACCCAGTACTTC. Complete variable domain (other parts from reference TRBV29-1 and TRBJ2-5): SAVISQKPSRDICQRGTSLTIQCQVDSQVTMMFWYRQQPGQSLTLIATANQGSEATYESGFVIDKFPISRPNLTFSTLTVSNMSPEDSSIYLCSVEGRQETQYFGPGTRLLVL.

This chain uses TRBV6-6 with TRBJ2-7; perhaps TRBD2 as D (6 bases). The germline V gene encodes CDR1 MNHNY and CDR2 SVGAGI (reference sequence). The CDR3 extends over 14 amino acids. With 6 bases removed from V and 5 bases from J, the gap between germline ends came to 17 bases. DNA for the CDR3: TGTGCCAGCAGAGAGACTAGTATCGGCGACGAGCAGTACTTC. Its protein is CASRETSIGDEQYF.

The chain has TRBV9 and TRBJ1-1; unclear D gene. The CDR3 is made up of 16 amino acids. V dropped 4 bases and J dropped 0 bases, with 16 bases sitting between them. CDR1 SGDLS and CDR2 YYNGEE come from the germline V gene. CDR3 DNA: TGTGCCAGCAGCCCCGGACTTGGTACGATGAACACTGAAGCTTTCTTT. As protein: CASSPGLGTMNTEAFF.